Shown below are 9 T cell receptor beta chains from a single sample sequenced in a study of blood T cell repertoires in COVID-19. The assay was immunoSEQ multiplex PCR, and TCRdb's table has in-frame clones only and misses some. The table lists about 14,000 clones, 84% of them singletons. The sequenced material came from peripheral blood. The receptor set was obtained from a man aged 50 or older with active COVID-19.

This clone was seen just once. The V call is TRBV5-4, the J call TRBJ2-5; 10 bases agree with TRBD2. Trimming removed 1 base from V and 5 bases from J; junction bases left unmatched: 5. The CDR3 covers 15 residues. Looked up from germline, CDR1 is SGHNT and CDR2 is YYREEE (reference sequence). The CDR3 region has the DNA TGTGCCAGCAGCTTGCTAGCGGGAGAGGGCGAGACCCAGTACTTC. This sequence encodes CASSLLAGEGETQYF.

Written as DNA, the CDR3 is TGTGCCAGCAGCTTATTTGTGACAGGGCCGACCTACGAGCAGTACTTC. Encoded protein: CASSLFVTGPTYEQYF. The chain links TRBV11-2 to TRBJ2-7, with TRBD1 matching 7 bases. Germline V gene data show CDR1 as SGHAT and CDR2 as FQNNGV. The CDR3 is 16 residues long. Trimming cost V 2 bases and J 2 bases; bases outside gene matches: 9.

The chain joins TRBV19 to TRBJ2-7; TRBD1 matches 8 bases. The CDR3 has 14 residues. V lost 5 bases and J lost 0; bases outside the gene matches: 3. Germline V CDR1 and CDR2: LNHDA, SQIVND (reference sequence). The CDR3 DNA sequence: TGTGCCAGTAGTTTACAGGGGGTCTCCTACGAGCAGTACTTC. Its protein is CASSLQGVSYEQYF.

Only a few counts were recorded for this clone. The rearrangement links TRBV27 to TRBJ2-2, with D possibly TRBD2 on 5 matching bases. The CDR3 totals 13 residues. V gave up 6 bases and J gave up 6 bases, with 11 bases separating them. Germline V gene data show CDR1 as MNHEY and CDR2 as SMNVEV (reference sequence). The CDR3 loop reads CASSFTSAGELFF. The CDR3, as DNA: TGTGCCAGCAGCTTCACTAGTGCCGGGGAGCTGTTTTTT.

This chain joins TRBV5-8 and TRBJ1-3, with 7 bases matching TRBD1. CDR1 and CDR2 from the germline V gene are SGHTS and YDEGEE. V shed 6 bases, J shed 0 bases, and the junction held 0 bases outside the gene matches. CDR3 size: 13 residues. CDR3: CASTGGSGNTIYF. The CDR3 DNA follows: TGTGCCAGCACAGGGGGCTCTGGAAACACCATATATTTT.

With respect to this clone: The same CDR3 can be traced to other DNA sequences in this sample. V and J are TRBV27 and TRBJ2-3; TRBD1 might be the D (5 bases). CDR1 is MNHEY, CDR2 SMNVEV, per germline (reference sequence). This CDR3 has 14 residues. Trimming took 3 bases from V and 2 from J, leaving 9 bases between them. The CDR3: CASSFQGDTDTQYF. CDR3 coding DNA: TGTGCCAGCAGTTTTCAGGGCGACACAGATACGCAGTATTTT.

The chain uses TRBV7-9 and TRBJ1-5; 7 nucleotides align to TRBD1. V was pared by 1 base and J by 3 bases, with 3 bases of the junction left unmatched. Germline assignment: CDR1 SEHNR and CDR2 FQNEAQ (reference sequence). The CDR3 length is 15 residues. The CDR3: CASSLGQGTNQPQHF. The DNA of the CDR3 is TGTGCCAGCAGCTTAGGACAGGGAACCAATCAGCCCCAGCATTTT.

The chain has TRBV5-1 and TRBJ2-1; 14 bases line up with TRBD2. The V and J ends lost 4 bases and 8 bases, in that order; junction bases with no gene match: 5. Germline V gene sequence: CDR1 SGHRS, CDR2 YFSETQ. The CDR3 spans 15 residues. The chain's CDR3 is CASSPGLAGGYEQFF. CDR3 DNA sequence: TGCGCCAGCAGCCCCGGACTAGCGGGAGGATATGAGCAGTTCTTC.

The chain recombines TRBV6-5 with TRBJ2-2, with D unclear. The CDR3 has 14 amino acids. Trimming removed 6 bases from V and 6 bases from J, with 14 bases in between. CDR1 and CDR2 (germline): MNHEY, SVGAGI. DNA for the CDR3: TGTGCCAGCAGCCCCCGTGAGTCGGCCGGGGAGCTGTTTTTT. Residues: CASSPRESAGELFF.